These T cell receptor beta chains were read from a single sample in a study of radiotherapy plus CTLA-4 blockade in lung cancer. Generated by immunoSEQ multiplex PCR, the TCRdb table keeps only in-frame clones and is missing some. The sample holds about 95,000 clones, 83% seen once. Sequencing used peripheral blood, obtained from a patient treated with radiotherapy plus ipilimumab. The receptors originated from a human donor with non-small cell lung cancer who had stable disease on radiotherapy plus ipilimumab. The CDR3 runs from the conserved cysteine through the conserved F or W. The D gene is left open where the match is weak. Size tells how often a clone was seen (once, few, many) or the class of an expanded clone, and some rows leave it out.

clone_size j_call v_call d_call cdr3_aa cdr3_nt
. TRBJ2-3 TRBV7-2 TRBD1 CASSLRTGADTQYF TGTGCCAGCAGCTTAAGGACAGGGGCCGATACGCAGTATTTT
. TRBJ2-7 TRBV5-5 TRBD2 CASSISGRMGYEQYF TGTGCCAGCAGCATTAGCGGGAGAATGGGGTACGAGCAGTACTTC
. TRBJ2-7 TRBV9 . CASSVGQLSYEQYF TGTGCCAGCAGCGTAGGTCAGCTCTCCTACGAGCAGTACTTC
. TRBJ2-4 TRBV4-2 . CASKAGALENIQYF TGTGCCAGCAAGGCCGGGGCACTAGAAAACATTCAGTACTTC
. TRBJ2-2 TRBV5-5 TRBD1 CASSLGDRGPNTGELFF TGTGCCAGCAGCTTGGGGGACAGGGGGCCGAACACCGGGGAGCTGTTTTTT
once TRBJ2-3 TRBV14 TRBD2 CASSQPGLAGAASTDTQYF TGTGCCAGCAGCCAACCTGGACTAGCGGGCGCGGCTAGCACAGATACGCAGTATTTT
once TRBJ2-3 TRBV18 . CASSPSVTSTDTQYF TGTGCCAGCTCACCAAGTGTTACTAGCACAGATACGCAGTATTTT
. TRBJ2-1 TRBV7-3 . CASSLFSVSSYNEQFF TGTGCCAGCAGCTTATTCTCCGTTAGCTCCTACAATGAGCAGTTCTTC
. TRBJ2-7 TRBV28 . CASSSLGPSYEQYF TGTGCCAGCAGCTCACTAGGGCCCTCCTACGAGCAGTACTTC
. TRBJ1-4 TRBV2 . CASSVQVNNEKLFF TGTGCCAGCAGTGTTCAAGTAAATAATGAAAAACTGTTTTTT
. TRBJ1-3 TRBV30 . CAWTVGGAGNTIYF TGTGCCTGGACTGTCGGGGGCGCAGGAAACACCATATATTTT
. TRBJ2-1 TRBV5-1 TRBD2 CASSTGTIIGNEQFF TGCGCCAGCAGTACCGGGACTATAATAGGCAATGAGCAGTTCTTC
. TRBJ1-1 TRBV9 . CASRGFETEAFF TGTGCCAGCAGAGGGTTTGAGACTGAAGCTTTCTTT
. TRBJ2-3 TRBV6-1 . CASSEGLSTGFTDTQYF TGTGCCAGCAGTGAAGGCCTCTCGACAGGATTCACGGATACGCAGTATTTT
. TRBJ2-7 TRBV6-6 . CASSYSTNEQYF TGTGCCAGCAGTTACTCAACCAACGAGCAGTACTTC
. TRBJ2-4 TRBV9 TRBD1 CASSVAGTVKNIQYF TGTGCCAGCAGCGTAGCTGGGACAGTTAAAAACATTCAGTACTTC
once TRBJ1-1 TRBV18 TRBD1 CASSPRGQGNTEAFF TGTGCCAGCTCACCACGAGGACAGGGGAACACTGAAGCTTTCTTT
. TRBJ2-1 TRBV27 TRBD2 CASTPGGREYNEQFF TGTGCCAGCACCCCTGGCGGGAGGGAATACAATGAGCAGTTCTTC
few TRBJ1-2 TRBV30 . CAWSAGHGYTF TGTGCCTGGAGCGCAGGGCATGGCTACACCTTC
. TRBJ2-2 TRBV6-1 . CASSEAPGAWNTGELFF TGTGCCAGCAGTGAAGCGCCGGGGGCGTGGAACACCGGGGAGCTGTTTTTT
. TRBJ2-2 TRBV25-1 TRBD2 CASTREANTGELFF TGTGCCAGCACCCGGGAGGCGAACACCGGGGAGCTGTTTTTT
. TRBJ2-2 TRBV9 TRBD2 CASSVAAGGATGELFF TGTGCCAGCAGCGTAGCGGCGGGAGGCGCCACCGGGGAGCTGTTTTTT
. TRBJ2-7 TRBV10-2 TRBD1 CASSFRLQGVPYEQYF TGCGCCAGCAGTTTCCGTCTACAGGGGGTTCCCTACGAGCAGTACTTC